The 2 T cell receptor beta chains in this list originate from one sample, sequenced in a study of graft-versus-host responses after intestinal transplantation. The antigens for these receptors are not known. The repertoire was sequenced with immunoSEQ multiplex PCR; TCRdb's copy has only in-frame clones and lacks some. The sample includes 65,000 to 90,000 clones, 85% to 95% of them seen just once. The sequencing here drew on unstimulated CD8+ T cells sorted from spleen or lymph node cells, taken before transplant. Receptors originate from a human donor who was the organ donor for an intestinal transplant.

The chain links TRBV4-1 to TRBJ2-3; 15 bases fit TRBD2. The ends lost 3 bases at V and 3 bases at J; junction bases unmatched: 10. CDR1 is MGHRA and CDR2 is YSYEKL in the germline V gene. The CDR3 is made up of 19 amino acids. CDR3 nucleotides: TGCGCCAGCAGCCATCCTGGACTAGCGGGGGGGGTCCCTACAGATACGCAGTATTTT. It is translated as CASSHPGLAGGVPTDTQYF.

The chain combines TRBV19 with TRBJ1-1, with a weak D call TRBD1 (5 bases). The CDR3 spans 13 residues. V shed 3 bases and J shed 11 bases, with 16 bases lying between them. Per germline, CDR1 LNHDA and CDR2 SQIVND (reference sequence). For the CDR3, the DNA is TGTGCCAGTAGTATTAGACAGCTCTTCTGGGCTTTCTTT. Encoded protein: CASSIRQLFWAFF. Variable domain in full (rest from reference TRBV19 and TRBJ1-1): DGGITQSPKYLFRKEGQNVTLSCEQNLNHDAMYWYRQDPGQGLRLIYYSQIVNDFQKGDIAEGYSVSREKKESFPLTVTSAQKNPTAFYLCASSIRQLFWAFFGQGTRLTVV.